The present TCR beta chain was sequenced within a study of Ad26.COV2.S vaccination and SARS-CoV-2 variants. The table lists this clone with a count of one. Treatment indicated: around 19 received Ad26.COV2.S at low or high dose, single or two shots; about 5 received placebo; per-sample allocation not given. Sampling happened 63 days after the first vaccine or placebo injection. Profiling relied on immunoSEQ multiplex PCR, and the TCRdb table lists in-frame clones only, not all of them. This sample carries roughly 410,000 clones, under 90% of them seen once, and the ten largest clones take about 7.1%. The sequencing here drew on peripheral blood, taken in a trial of Ad26.COV2.S vaccine versus placebo. The receptor's source is a person aged 18-60 years who received the Ad26.COV2.S COVID-19 vaccine or a placebo.

The CDR3 DNA follows: TGTGCCAGCAGCCGAGTGAACACTGAAGCTTTCTTT. The encoded protein is CASSRVNTEAFF. The rearrangement links TRBV5-6 to TRBJ1-1, with D unresolved. This CDR3 is built from 12 residues. With 4 bases removed from V and 0 bases from J, the gap between germline ends came to 4 bases. Per germline, CDR1 SGHDT and CDR2 YYEEEE.